These 26 T cell receptor beta chains came from one sample sequenced in a study. One entry per CDR3 protein results from TCRdb running MiXCR on the 5' RACE reads. The data show roughly 7,000 distinct CDR3 sequences, 45% to 65% seen once. Sequenced material: naive CD4+ T cells sorted from a lymph node. Stated subset: naive CD4+ T cells, CD4+CD45RA+CD25-. Receptor source: a female donor with breast cancer.

Regarding this clonotype: A much more abundant neighbour one base away suggests this may be a read error. The chain uses TRBV20-1 and TRBJ1-1; D possibly corresponds to TRBD1 (5 bases). This CDR3 is 16 amino acids long. V was clipped by 0 bases and J by 1 base, with 15 bases between them. The germline V gene has CDR1 DFQATT and CDR2 SNEGSKA (reference sequence). The CDR3 DNA sequence: TGCAGTGCTAGAGATCACGACGGGGCAACGAACACTGAAGCTTTCTTT. Amino acids: CSARDHDGATNTEAFF.

The CDR3 loop reads CASSEGTGLRETQYF. In nucleotides, the CDR3 is TGTGCCAGCAGTGAAGGAACAGGGCTGAGGGAGACCCAGTACTTC. V is TRBV6-1 and J is TRBJ2-5; the D gene is possibly TRBD1 (6 bases). The V and J ends lost 1 base and 5 bases respectively, with 14 bases between them. Germline V gene data show CDR1 as MNHNS and CDR2 as SASEGT. The CDR3 sequence is 15 residues long.

In the case of this clonotype: A read error may explain this, as a much larger clone is one base away. The chain is built from TRBV20-1 and TRBJ2-3; TRBD1 or TRBD2 may be the D gene (5 bases each). Between the trimmed V and J ends, which lost 3 bases and 5 bases, there was a span of 15 bases. In germline, CDR1 is DFQATT, CDR2 SNEGSKA (reference sequence). This CDR3 contains 14 residues. The CDR3 coding sequence is TGCAGTGCTAGCTGGGGCCGGGGTAGAGATACGCAGTATTTT. This translates into CSASWGRGRDTQYF.

The J gene is TRBJ2-7, the V gene TRBV5-1, with D maybe TRBD2 (5 bases). V gave up 1 base and J gave up 4 bases, with 9 bases separating them. The CDR3 spans 13 residues. In germline, CDR1 is SGHRS, CDR2 YFSETQ. CDR3 sequence (DNA): TGCGCCAGCAGCTTGAGCGGATTATACGAGCAGTACTTC. It encodes CASSLSGLYEQYF.

In the case of this clonotype: A much bigger clone sits one base away, suggesting this may be a read error. The chain is built from TRBV20-1 and TRBJ1-1; 7 bases map to TRBD1. Germline CDR1 and CDR2: DFQATT and SNEGSKA (reference sequence). The CDR3 loop spans 13 amino acids. The CDR3 DNA sequence: TGCAGTGCGTCGGGACAGCTGAACATTGAAGCTTTCTTT. Its protein is CSASGQLNIEAFF.

This CDR3 is CASSPLGRRGYNEQFF. Here the CDR3 DNA reads TGTGCCAGCAGCCCTCTAGGGCGGCGGGGCTACAATGAGCAGTTCTTC. This sequence joins TRBV7-6 and TRBJ2-1; D might be TRBD2 (6 bases). Trimming stripped 5 bases from V and 3 bases from J, with 17 bases between. The CDR3 loop spans 16 amino acids. CDR1 and CDR2 from the germline V gene are SGHVS and FNYEAQ.

J is TRBJ1-2 and V is TRBV12-3 or TRBV12-4, with D unclear. The CDR3 length is 12 residues. V dropped 3 bases and J dropped 5 bases, with 7 bases sitting between them. The CDR3 bases are TGTGCCAGCAGTTTCACAGAGTATGGCTACACCTTC. Amino acid sequence: CASSFTEYGYTF.

The sample holds a few counts of this clonotype. The chain joins TRBV20-1 to TRBJ1-2; possibly TRBD1 for D (6 bases). The CDR3 totals 13 residues. Deletions cut 5 bases from V and 4 bases from J, with 14 bases between. Germline CDR1 reads DFQATT; CDR2 reads SNEGSKA (reference sequence). CDR3 protein: CSAVQGTRYGYTF. CDR3 sequence (DNA): TGCAGTGCTGTACAGGGTACTCGCTATGGCTACACCTTC.

This clonotype appeared once. Here the CDR3 DNA reads TGTGCCAGCAGTTTAGCGGGCTATAGCAATCAGCCCCAGCATTTT. Its protein product is CASSLAGYSNQPQHF. The rearrangement links TRBV12-3 or TRBV12-4 to TRBJ1-5; D not resolved. This CDR3 contains 15 residues. Trimming left V 0 bases short and J 0 bases short, with 6 bases between.

There are a few counts of this clonotype. The chain combines TRBV10-3 with TRBJ1-1; TRBD1 agrees at 7 bases. Trimming cost V 7 bases and J 5 bases; bases outside gene matches: 10. The length of the CDR3 is 14 residues. The V gene's germline CDR1 is ENHRY and CDR2 SYGVKD. CDR3 amino acids: CAITRDSVSTEAFF. In DNA, the CDR3 is TGTGCCATCACTCGGGACAGTGTATCGACTGAAGCTTTCTTT.

In its sample, this clonotype was seen a few times. J is TRBJ2-7 and V is TRBV6-1, with TRBD1 identical over 9 bases. Per germline, CDR1 MNHNS and CDR2 SASEGT. The CDR3 consists of 12 residues. J lost 4 bases, V lost 6 bases, and 1 base had no gene match. The CDR3 here is CASRDRGYEQYF. The DNA of the CDR3 is TGTGCCAGCAGGGACAGGGGTTACGAGCAGTACTTC.

This clonotype was seen a handful of times. The chain recombines TRBV5-1 with TRBJ2-3; a possible D gene is TRBD2 (6 bases). The CDR3 totals 11 residues. Germline CDR1 SGHRS, CDR2 YFSETQ. Trimming removed 7 bases at V and 6 bases at J, with 9 bases between. Written as DNA, the CDR3 is TGCGCCAGCCGTCTAGCGGATACGCAGTATTTT. Translation: CASRLADTQYF. The full variable domain, in which reference TRBV5-1 and TRBJ2-3 provide the parts outside the CDR3, is KAGVTQTPRYLIKTRGQQVTLSCSPISGHRSVSWYQQTPGQGLQFLFEYFSETQRNKGNFPGRFSGRQFSNSRSEMNVSTLELGDSALYLCASRLADTQYFGPGTRLTVL.

The chain employs TRBV19 and TRBJ1-1; D gene ambiguous. The CDR3 spans 13 residues. Germline CDR1 LNHDA, CDR2 SQIVND (reference sequence). V lost 2 bases and J lost 1, with 5 bases in between. CDR3 nucleotides: TGTGCCAGTAGTATACTAGGGAACACTGAAGCTTTCTTT. It is translated as CASSILGNTEAFF.

J is TRBJ2-7 and V is TRBV6-6; D uncertain. V lost 6 bases, J lost 7 bases, and 13 bases lay in between. Germline CDR1 reads MNHNY; CDR2 reads SVGAGI (reference sequence). This CDR3 is 12 amino acids long. The CDR3 protein is CASRDVSGEQYF. The CDR3 DNA reads TGTGCCAGCAGGGACGTCTCCGGGGAGCAGTACTTC.

The chain is built from TRBV5-1 and TRBJ2-1, with a tentative D call TRBD2 (5 bases). The CDR3 spans 13 residues. Trimming left V 2 bases short and J 7 bases short, with 10 bases between. The germline V gene encodes CDR1 SGHRS and CDR2 YFSETQ. The CDR3 sequence is CASSLGGRNEQFF. In DNA form, the CDR3 reads TGCGCCAGCAGCTTAGGCGGGCGAAATGAGCAGTTCTTC.

This clonotype appeared a few times. V gene TRBV15 combines with J gene TRBJ2-3, with D perhaps TRBD2 (6 bases). The V gene's germline CDR1 is LNHNV and CDR2 YYDKDF (reference sequence). The CDR3 is 16 amino acids. V lost 2 bases and J lost 3, with 15 bases in between. The DNA of the CDR3 is TGTGCCACCAGCAGATCTCCGGGACTTATTACAGATACGCAGTATTTT. Translated, it gives CATSRSPGLITDTQYF.

For this clonotype: A junction end diverges from the germline sequence, so it may reflect a read error. The chain is built from TRBV5-1 and TRBJ2-1, with TRBD2 identical over 12 bases. Germline CDR1 and CDR2: SGHRS and YFSETQ. The CDR3 covers 16 residues. The CDR3 nucleotides are TGCGCCAGCAGCTTGGGACTAGCGGGGGTATACAATGAGCAGCTCTTC. It specifies CASSLGLAGVYNEQLF.

This clonotype has only a few counts. The chain uses TRBV12-3 or TRBV12-4 and TRBJ1-2; no clear D. The V gene lost 5 bases and the J gene lost 5 bases, with 12 bases spanning the gap. There are 13 residues in the CDR3. CDR3 DNA: TGTGCCAGCAGTGATTTCGACCGTTATGGCTACACCTTC. Translating gives CASSDFDRYGYTF.

The table lists this clonotype with a few counts. The chain is built from TRBV9 and TRBJ2-3; D is uncertain. The V end lost 3 bases, the J end lost 5 bases, and 4 bases lay between the germline ends. The germline gives CDR1 SGDLS, CDR2 YYNGEE. This CDR3 comprises 11 residues. The CDR3 region has the DNA TGTGCCAGCAGCGGGGGAGATACGCAGTATTTT. Translating gives CASSGGDTQYF. Full variable domain (remainder filled in from reference TRBV9 and TRBJ2-3): DSGVTQTPKHLITATGQRVTLRCSPRSGDLSVYWYQQSLDQGLQFLIQYYNGEERAKGNILERFSAQQFPDLHSELNLSSLELGDSALYFCASSGGDTQYFGPGTRLTVL.

About this clonotype itself: Likely a read error: the CDR3 ends without its conserved phenylalanine or tryptophan. This chain joins TRBV5-5 and TRBJ2-7; 8 positions agree with TRBD2. The CDR3 is made up of 15 amino acids. Germline V gives CDR1 SGHKS, CDR2 YYEKEE (reference sequence). Losses at the gene ends were 0 bases for V and 1 base for J; bases not matched to a gene: 3. The CDR3 loop is CASSLVAGGSYEQYL. CDR3 DNA sequence: TGTGCCAGCAGCTTGGTTGCGGGGGGATCCTACGAGCAGTACTTA.

This clonotype was seen a handful of times. The gene calls are TRBV20-1 and TRBJ1-5; 11 bases match TRBD1. Trimming removed 0 bases from V and 0 bases from J; junction bases left unmatched: 7. This CDR3 is built from 18 residues. Germline loops: CDR1 DFQATT, CDR2 SNEGSKA (reference sequence). This CDR3 is CSARDLGQGVTSNQPQHF. CDR3 sequence (DNA): TGCAGTGCTAGAGATCTGGGACAGGGGGTGACTAGCAATCAGCCCCAGCATTTT.

This sequence joins TRBV20-1 and TRBJ2-3, with 8 bases matching TRBD1. Unmatched junction bases numbered 5, after V lost 3 bases and J lost 6 bases. The CDR3 runs 13 residues. CDR1 is DFQATT, CDR2 SNEGSKA, per germline (reference sequence). CDR3 sequence: CSARWTGSDTQYF. CDR3 in DNA: TGCAGTGCTAGGTGGACAGGGTCGGATACGCAGTATTTT.

The V gene is TRBV28, the J gene TRBJ1-2; no clear D gene. Germline V gene sequence: CDR1 MDHEN, CDR2 SYDVKM. Trimming left V 5 bases short and J 4 bases short, with 32 bases between. The CDR3 extends over 20 amino acids. The CDR3 spells CASSALSPPGRSTGGYGYTF. CDR3 in DNA: TGTGCCAGCAGTGCTTTGTCCCCCCCCGGGAGGTCCACGGGAGGCTATGGCTACACCTTC.

The V gene is TRBV4-2, the J gene TRBJ2-1; 7 bases are a match to TRBD2. Germline CDR1 and CDR2: LGHNA and YNFKEQ. The CDR3 has 15 amino acids. V lost 3 bases to trimming and J lost 11 bases; unmatched junction nucleotides: 13. The CDR3, as DNA: TGTGCCAGCAGCCAGCCGGGGGGAGCAGCCGTGAAGCAGTTCTTC. It specifies CASSQPGGAAVKQFF.

The chain joins TRBV5-1 to TRBJ2-5; 10 positions agree with TRBD2. This CDR3 has 18 amino acids. The germline gives CDR1 SGHRS, CDR2 YFSETQ. With 1 base clipped from V and 5 bases from J, the junction kept 14 bases outside the gene matches. CDR3 nucleotides: TGCGCCAGCAGCTTGATGGCTAGCGGGAGTTATGAGATTGAGACCCAGTACTTC. The encoded protein is CASSLMASGSYEIETQYF.

The chain has TRBV28 and TRBJ1-2; D is uncertain. The CDR3 is made up of 12 amino acids. With 5 bases removed from V and 5 bases from J, the gap between germline ends came to 9 bases. CDR1 and CDR2 (germline): MDHEN, SYDVKM. The chain's CDR3 is CASSPRQYGYTF. The CDR3 nucleotides read TGTGCCAGCAGTCCCCGGCAGTATGGCTACACCTTC.